The 20 T cell receptor beta chains below come from one sample, sequenced in a study of blood T cell repertoires in COVID-19 (TCRdb year 2020). Library preparation used the immunoSEQ multiplex PCR assay. Entries here come from immuneACCESS through TCRdb and include only in-frame sequences with V and J called. Some clones fail to appear in such tables; in the studies checked, an unresolved V gene covers under half of the shortfall, and the cause of the remainder is unknown. This sample lists about 360,000 clones; 86% were detected once. Around 7.4% of the sample is held by the ten biggest clonotypes. What was sequenced was peripheral blood. Source of these receptors: a woman aged 55 to 70 with COVID-19, enrolled during active disease.

The chain joins TRBV7-2 to TRBJ2-5; tentatively, D is TRBD2 (6 bases). CDR1 and CDR2 (germline): SGHTA, FQGNSA. There are 12 residues in the CDR3. The CDR3 DNA sequence: TGTGCAACGCGGAGGGTCGGAGAGACCCAGTACTTC. It yields the protein CATRRVGETQYF. The whole variable domain, filled in from reference TRBV7-2 and TRBJ2-5, reads GAGVSQSPSNKVTEKGKDVELRCDPISGHTALYWYRQSLGQGLEFLIYFQGNSAPDKSGLPSDRFSAERTGGSVSTLTIQRTQQEDSAVYLCATRRVGETQYFGPGTRLLVL.

This chain uses TRBV4-1 with TRBJ1-6; 7 bases map to TRBD1. From germline, CDR1 is MGHRA and CDR2 YSYEKL. The CDR3 sequence is 16 residues long. V lost 6 bases, J lost 7 bases, and 12 bases stayed unmatched. CDR3 residues: CASRMSGGLGNSPLHF. The CDR3 coding sequence is TGCGCCAGCAGGATGTCAGGGGGATTAGGGAATTCACCCCTCCACTTT.

This clone was counted only a few times. The chain has TRBV21-1 and TRBJ1-2; TRBD1 is the table's D call and was not checked against the DNA. TRBV21-1 corresponds to a pseudogene. The length of the CDR3 is 20 residues. The CDR3 coding sequence is TGTGCCAGCAGCAACTACAAAGGACAGGGGTCCTCGATAGCTAACTATGGCTACACCTTC. Its protein is CASSNYKGQGSSIANYGYTF.

The chain carries TRBV18 and TRBJ1-5; possibly TRBD1 for D (5 bases). This CDR3 contains 14 residues. CDR1 and CDR2 (germline): KGHSH, LQKENI. Trimming stripped 2 bases from V and 7 bases from J, with 12 bases between. The CDR3 region has the DNA TGTGCCAGCTCACCAGGGGGGGTAGGACAGCCCCAGCATTTT. Translation: CASSPGGVGQPQHF.

The J gene is TRBJ2-1, the V gene TRBV18, with D possibly TRBD1 on 5 matching bases. This CDR3 comprises 14 residues. Germline V gene lookup returns CDR1 KGHSH and CDR2 LQKENI. Trimming left V 4 bases short and J 7 bases short, with 14 bases between. The chain's CDR3 is CASSQQDLKNEQFF. In DNA form, the CDR3 reads TGTGCCAGCTCACAACAGGACCTTAAGAATGAGCAGTTCTTC.

This clone was seen once. This chain connects TRBV5-4 to TRBJ2-3; 7 nucleotides agree with TRBD1. The CDR3 totals 14 residues. Germline CDR1 and CDR2: SGHNT and YYREEE (reference sequence). The trim removed 10 bases at V and 0 bases at J, leaving 8 bases unmatched. The CDR3 DNA reads TGTGCCTCGGCGAGGACAGGAAGCACAGATACGCAGTATTTT. Its protein product is CASARTGSTDTQYF.

V gene TRBV4-1 combines with J gene TRBJ1-5; D gene unclear. The CDR3 has 14 residues. Germline V gives CDR1 MGHRA, CDR2 YSYEKL. Trimming removed 2 bases from V and 7 bases from J, with 12 bases in between. CDR3 DNA: TGCGCCAGCAGCCAATTTGCAGGATACCAGCCCCAGCATTTT. Residues: CASSQFAGYQPQHF.

The CDR3 reads CASSLRDGHTQPQHF. The CDR3 nucleotides read TGTGCCAGCAGTTTGCGGGATGGACACACTCAGCCCCAGCATTTT. The chain is built from TRBV27 and TRBJ1-5, with D maybe TRBD1 (5 bases). V was shortened by 3 bases and J by 6 bases, with 15 bases between the two germline ends. The CDR3 sequence is 15 residues long. Germline CDR1 is MNHEY and CDR2 is SMNVEV (reference sequence).

The chain recombines TRBV6-5 with TRBJ1-1; D possibly corresponds to TRBD1 (6 bases). The CDR3 spans 15 residues. The V and J ends lost 8 bases and 0 bases respectively, with 16 bases between them. CDR1 and CDR2 from the germline V gene are MNHEY and SVGAGI. In nucleotides, the CDR3 is TGTGCCAGCCGTCGGGGGGGGGCACTGAACACTGAAGCTTTCTTT. It specifies CASRRGGALNTEAFF.

This chain links TRBV5-1 with TRBJ1-2, with D possibly being TRBD1 (5 bases). Trimming took 0 bases from V and 6 from J, leaving 18 bases between them. The CDR3 is 16 residues long. Germline V gene data show CDR1 as SGHRS and CDR2 as YFSETQ. DNA for the CDR3: TGCGCCAGCAGCTTGGCCCCACCGGGGGGAACGCATGGCTACACCTTC. As protein: CASSLAPPGGTHGYTF.

The chain couples TRBV5-1 to TRBJ2-3; 9 bases are shared with TRBD2. Germline trimming cut 4 bases from V and 5 bases from J; bases unmatched to any gene: 5. Germline assignment: CDR1 SGHRS and CDR2 YFSETQ. This CDR3 has 14 amino acids. CDR3 coding DNA: TGCGCCAGCAGCATCGGCGGGGGGGTAGATACGCAGTATTTT. Its translation: CASSIGGGVDTQYF.

The CDR3 region is CASSRFTGGDAFF. The CDR3, as DNA: TGTGCCAGCAGCCGGTTTACAGGGGGCGATGCTTTCTTT. This rearrangement joins TRBV12-3 or TRBV12-4 to TRBJ1-1; 9 nucleotides match TRBD1. Losses at the gene ends were 6 bases for V and 11 bases for J; bases not matched to a gene: 10. The CDR3 length is 13 residues.

The V and J genes are TRBV5-4 and TRBJ1-4, with 11 bases lining up with TRBD1. CDR3 length: 15 amino acids. Unmatched junction bases numbered 4, after V lost 4 bases and J lost 5 bases. Germline loops: CDR1 SGHNT, CDR2 YYREEE (reference sequence). In nucleotides, the CDR3 is TGTGCCAGCAGCCCGGACAGGGGGCAGAATGAAAAACTGTTTTTT. Translating gives CASSPDRGQNEKLFF.

The chain carries TRBV18 and TRBJ2-7; the D gene is possibly TRBD2 (6 bases). CDR3 length: 14 amino acids. Germline V gene data show CDR1 as KGHSH and CDR2 as LQKENI. V shed 2 bases and J shed 1 base, with 9 bases lying between them. The chain's CDR3 is CASSPAGRSYEQYF. CDR3 sequence (DNA): TGTGCCAGCTCACCAGCGGGAAGGTCCTACGAGCAGTACTTC. Filled out from reference TRBV18 and TRBJ2-7, the complete variable domain reads NAGVMQNPRHLVRRRGQEARLRCSPMKGHSHVYWYRQLPEEGLKFMVYLQKENIIDESGMPKERFSAEFPKEGPSILRIQQVVRGDSAAYFCASSPAGRSYEQYFGPGTRLTVT.

The table lists this clone with a few counts. The chain has TRBV7-6 and TRBJ1-2, with 7 bases identical to TRBD1. The junction had 6 bases not matched to a gene; V was cut back by 5 bases and J by 0 bases. From germline, CDR1 is SGHVS and CDR2 FNYEAQ. The CDR3 has 15 residues. The CDR3 here is CASSPGTAPNYGYTF. As DNA, the CDR3 is TGTGCCAGCAGCCCTGGGACAGCCCCTAACTATGGCTACACCTTC.

The rearrangement links TRBV28 to TRBJ1-6; 7 bases fit TRBD1. The CDR3 has 20 residues. V shed 6 bases and J 0 bases; nucleotides not matched to a gene: 17. Per the germline V gene, CDR1 is MDHEN and CDR2 is SYDVKM. The CDR3 loop is CASRTPRDSHTLSYNSPLHF. CDR3 DNA: TGTGCCAGCAGGACCCCTCGGGACAGCCATACACTCTCCTATAATTCACCCCTCCACTTT.

This chain links TRBV6-5 with TRBJ1-1; D not certain. This CDR3 region has 13 residues. Germline V CDR1 and CDR2: MNHEY, SVGAGI. V dropped 8 bases and J dropped 0 bases, with 10 bases sitting between them. The CDR3 DNA sequence: TGTGCCAGCGGCGGGATGATGAACACTGAAGCTTTCTTT. This gives the protein CASGGMMNTEAFF.

The genes are TRBV5-1 and TRBJ1-4; maybe TRBD1 (5 bases). Germline lookup yields CDR1 SGHRS and CDR2 YFSETQ. The CDR3 covers 15 residues. V lost 0 bases to trimming and J lost 8 bases, with 14 bases between them. CDR3 sequence: CASSLEGREEEKLFF. In DNA, the CDR3 is TGCGCCAGCAGCTTGGAGGGGAGGGAAGAAGAAAAACTGTTTTTT. Complete variable domain (other parts from reference TRBV5-1 and TRBJ1-4): KAGVTQTPRYLIKTRGQQVTLSCSPISGHRSVSWYQQTPGQGLQFLFEYFSETQRNKGNFPGRFSGRQFSNSRSEMNVSTLELGDSALYLCASSLEGREEEKLFFGSGTQLSVL.

The chain has TRBV7-3 and TRBJ2-1, with 9 bases fitting TRBD2. After removal of 5 bases from V and 3 bases from J, the junction contained 20 bases not matched to a gene. This CDR3 contains 20 residues. The germline V gene encodes CDR1 SGHTA and CDR2 FQGTGA. Here the CDR3 reads CASSGGTSFLIVGNYNEQFF. DNA for the CDR3: TGTGCCAGCAGCGGAGGGACTAGCTTTCTCATCGTAGGAAACTACAATGAGCAGTTCTTC.

This clone was seen only once. The chain combines TRBV25-1 with TRBJ2-1, with a possible D match to TRBD1 (5 bases). The CDR3 sequence is 13 residues long. From germline, CDR1 is MGHDK and CDR2 SYGVNS. The V and J ends lost 6 bases and 4 bases respectively, with 10 bases between them. The CDR3 nucleotides are TGTGCCAGCAGCCCGACAGAGTACAATGAGCAGTTCTTC. This sequence encodes CASSPTEYNEQFF.